The clone carrying this T cell receptor beta chain was recorded a few times. Its antigen remains unidentified. The sample contains more than one DNA sequence encoding this CDR3. This sample was included in a study of cytomegalovirus exposure and HLA in healthy donors. Overall study findings and caveats: Cytomegalovirus status, reportedly, was diagnosed with high specificity and sensitivity by the classifier. The listing of 150 to 200 TCR beta chains classed them as cytomegalovirus-associated. Later analysis demonstrated an association between a missense DCLRE1C variant and TCR beta V- and J-gene trimming.

Trimming cost V 3 bases and J 1 base, with 7 bases left between them. The CDR3 covers 14 residues. Germline V gene data show CDR1 as SNHLY and CDR2 as FYNNEI. The primer mix had 60 Vbeta and 13 Jbeta primers. Under the authors' procedure: Per a later analysis, the number of unique TCR beta chains was about 78 million, of which about 11 million were shared. Assay used: immunoSEQ multiplex PCR; TCRdb lists only in-frame clones, some missing. The V and J calls and the clone size are those of that table, but D and trimming were determined from the DNA. The sample yields more than 150,000 clones, around four fifths seen once.

The rearrangement links TRBV2 to TRBJ1-5; the D gene is possibly TRBD1 (5 bases). Source material: PBMCs. This clonotype was sampled from a woman younger than 45 in good health and CMV-seronegative. The CDR3 DNA reads TGTGCCAGCAGTGAGCAGGGAAGCAATCAGCCCCAGCATTTT. It codes for CASSEQGSNQPQHF.